The T cell receptor beta chain under discussion was sequenced for a study of Ad26.COV2.S vaccination and SARS-CoV-2 variants. The CDR3 extends over 16 amino acids. V was clipped by 6 bases and J by 3 bases; unmatched bases: 10. Germline loops: CDR1 LGHDT, CDR2 YNNKEL (reference sequence). Some clones are missing from TCRdb's copy, which holds only in-frame ones; the method was immunoSEQ multiplex PCR. The sample has approximately 97,000 clones; around 82% are singletons. The TCR was taken from a human donor who had recovered from COVID-19. The starting material was peripheral blood, obtained after recovery from COVID-19. The rearrangement joins TRBV3-1 (or the pseudogene TRBV3-2) to TRBJ2-5, with 10 bases lining up with TRBD1. The DNA for the CDR3 is TGTGCCAGCAGACCGGGACAGGGGAGTCTAAAAGAGACCCAGTACTTC. As protein: CASRPGQGSLKETQYF.